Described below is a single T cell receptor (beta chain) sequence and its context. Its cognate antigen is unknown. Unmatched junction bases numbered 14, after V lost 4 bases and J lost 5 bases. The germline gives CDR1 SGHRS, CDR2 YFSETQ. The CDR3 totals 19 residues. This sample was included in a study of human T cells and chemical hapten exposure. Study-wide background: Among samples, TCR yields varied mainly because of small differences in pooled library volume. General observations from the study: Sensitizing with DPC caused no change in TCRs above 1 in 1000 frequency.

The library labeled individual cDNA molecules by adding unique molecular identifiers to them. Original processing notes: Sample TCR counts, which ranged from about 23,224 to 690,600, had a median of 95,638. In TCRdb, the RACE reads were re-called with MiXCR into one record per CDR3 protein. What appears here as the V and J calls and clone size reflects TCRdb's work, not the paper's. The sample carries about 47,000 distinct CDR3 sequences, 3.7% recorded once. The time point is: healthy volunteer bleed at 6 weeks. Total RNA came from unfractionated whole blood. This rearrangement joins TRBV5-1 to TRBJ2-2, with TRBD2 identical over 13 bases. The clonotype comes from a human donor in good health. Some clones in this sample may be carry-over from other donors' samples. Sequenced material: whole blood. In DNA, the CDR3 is TGCGCCAGCAGCCCGGCCCCACTAGCGGGAGGGCCCTTTACCGGGGAGCTGTTTTTT. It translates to CASSPAPLAGGPFTGELFF.